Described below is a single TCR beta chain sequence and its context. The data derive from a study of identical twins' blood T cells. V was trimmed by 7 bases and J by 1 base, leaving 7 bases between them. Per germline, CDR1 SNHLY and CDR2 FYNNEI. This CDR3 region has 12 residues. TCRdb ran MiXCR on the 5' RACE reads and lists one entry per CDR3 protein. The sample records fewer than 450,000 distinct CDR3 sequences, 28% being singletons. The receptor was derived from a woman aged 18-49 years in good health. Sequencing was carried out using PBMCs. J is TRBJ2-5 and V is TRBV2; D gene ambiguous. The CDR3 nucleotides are TGTGCCAGCAAAGGACCCCAAGAGACCCAGTACTTC. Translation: CASKGPQETQYF.